This is a list of T cell receptor beta chains from one sample in a study of early T cells in non-severe SARS-CoV-2 infection. TCRdb independently ran MiXCR on the 5' RACE reads; one entry per CDR3 protein. The table records approximately 22,000 distinct CDR3 sequences, 4.7% of them present only once. Specimen: whole blood. The origin of the receptors is an adult who was a healthcare worker with PCR-confirmed SARS-CoV-2 infection or an uninfected control (not recorded which). CDR3s include the opening cysteine and the closing phenylalanine or tryptophan. A D gene is named only where the DNA matches it firmly. Expanded clones get a size class; other rows say once, few or many, or leave the size out.

V gene: TRBV5-1; J gene: TRBJ2-2; clone size: many; D gene: NA; CDR3 DNA: TGCGCCAGCAGCGACCCAGGAGGCGCCGGGGAGCTGTTTTTT; CDR3 protein: CASSDPGGAGELFF
V gene: TRBV7-3; J gene: TRBJ2-5; clone size: few; D gene: NA; CDR3 DNA: TGTGCCAGCAGCTTCGGGTACCAAGAGACCCAGTACTTC; CDR3 protein: CASSFGYQETQYF
V gene: TRBV19; J gene: TRBJ1-2; clone size: many; D gene: NA; CDR3 DNA: TGTGCCAGTAGTACGAAAGACGAGAACTATGGCTACACCTTC; CDR3 protein: CASSTKDENYGYTF
V gene: TRBV15; J gene: TRBJ1-5; clone size: many; D gene: NA; CDR3 DNA: TGTGCCACCAGCAGGGAAGGCATTCAGCCCCAGCATTTT; CDR3 protein: CATSREGIQPQHF
V gene: TRBV12-3/TRBV12-4; J gene: TRBJ1-5; clone size: few; D gene: NA; CDR3 DNA: TGTGCCAGCAGCCCACCCGGGGGAACCTTTATGCAGCCCCAGCATTTT; CDR3 protein: CASSPPGGTFMQPQHF
V gene: TRBV19; J gene: TRBJ2-7; clone size: many; D gene: NA; CDR3 DNA: TGTGCCAGTAGTATCAGTTCGGGTGGGGACATCCCCTACGAGCAGTACTTC; CDR3 protein: CASSISSGGDIPYEQYF
V gene: TRBV6-5; J gene: TRBJ1-5; clone size: many; D gene: TRBD1; CDR3 DNA: TGTGCCAGCAGTAGGGACAGGCGTACCCCGCCCCAGCATTTT; CDR3 protein: CASSRDRRTPPQHF
V gene: TRBV5-1; J gene: TRBJ2-1; clone size: many; D gene: NA; CDR3 DNA: TGCGCCAGCAGCTCCTTAGCCGGGACTGGATACAATGAGCAGTTCTTC; CDR3 protein: CASSSLAGTGYNEQFF
V gene: TRBV2; J gene: TRBJ1-1; clone size: NA; D gene: NA; CDR3 DNA: TGTGCCAGCCTCGAACGGTATGGGAGAGGGATGAACACTGAAGCTTTCTTT; CDR3 protein: CASLERYGRGMNTEAFF
V gene: TRBV11-2; J gene: TRBJ2-3; clone size: many; D gene: NA; CDR3 DNA: TGTGCCAGCAGCTTGAACTTTATGCAGTATTTT; CDR3 protein: CASSLNFMQYF
V gene: TRBV20-1; J gene: TRBJ2-2; clone size: many; D gene: TRBD1; CDR3 DNA: TGCAGTGCTAGAGGCGCGGGACAGGGTAACACCGGGGAGCTGTTTTTT; CDR3 protein: CSARGAGQGNTGELFF
V gene: TRBV18; J gene: TRBJ2-1; clone size: many; D gene: NA; CDR3 DNA: TGTGCCAGCTCACCGGAGGGACAGTACTACAATGAGCAGTTCTTC; CDR3 protein: CASSPEGQYYNEQFF
V gene: TRBV7-9; J gene: TRBJ2-1; clone size: many; D gene: NA; CDR3 DNA: TGTGCCAGCAGCTTGGACAGTAACAATGAGCAGTTCTTC; CDR3 protein: CASSLDSNNEQFF
V gene: TRBV7-9; J gene: TRBJ2-1; clone size: many; D gene: NA; CDR3 DNA: TGTGCCAGCAGCTTAGCACAGGGAGGTGGTGAGCAGTTCTTC; CDR3 protein: CASSLAQGGGEQFF
V gene: TRBV7-3; J gene: TRBJ1-6; clone size: many; D gene: NA; CDR3 DNA: TGTGCCAGCAGTAGGCGGGAGAATTCACCCCTCCACTTT; CDR3 protein: CASSRRENSPLHF
V gene: TRBV13; J gene: TRBJ2-1; clone size: many; D gene: TRBD2; CDR3 DNA: TGTGCCAGCAGCCCCCAGGGGCGGGGGGGCTCCTACAATGAGCAGTTCTTC; CDR3 protein: CASSPQGRGGSYNEQFF
V gene: TRBV7-8; J gene: TRBJ2-7; clone size: few; D gene: NA; CDR3 DNA: TGTGCCAGCAGCCTCCAGGACGAGCAGTACTTC; CDR3 protein: CASSLQDEQYF
V gene: TRBV12-5; J gene: TRBJ2-1; clone size: few; D gene: TRBD2; CDR3 DNA: TGTGCTAGTGGTATCGGGACTAGCGGGGCAATGAGCGGTGAGCAGTTCTTC; CDR3 protein: CASGIGTSGAMSGEQFF
V gene: TRBV10-1; J gene: TRBJ1-4; clone size: few; D gene: TRBD1; CDR3 DNA: TGCGCCAGCAGGGCCACAGGGGGCCCTTCTACTAATGAAAAACTGTTTTTT; CDR3 protein: CASRATGGPSTNEKLFF
V gene: TRBV6-6; J gene: TRBJ2-1; clone size: many; D gene: NA; CDR3 DNA: TGTGCCAGCAGTGCCACGGTGACCCACAATGAGCAGTTCTTC; CDR3 protein: CASSATVTHNEQFF
V gene: TRBV27; J gene: TRBJ2-7; clone size: many; D gene: NA; CDR3 DNA: TGTGCCAGCAGTTACCAAAACGGGGCAGGCCGCTCCTACGAGCAGTACTTC; CDR3 protein: CASSYQNGAGRSYEQYF
V gene: TRBV12-3/TRBV12-4; J gene: TRBJ1-5; clone size: few; D gene: TRBD1; CDR3 DNA: TGTGCCAGCAGTTTTTCAACAGGGGCACGCCAGCCCCAGCATTTT; CDR3 protein: CASSFSTGARQPQHF
V gene: TRBV7-3; J gene: TRBJ2-5; clone size: few; D gene: TRBD1; CDR3 DNA: TGTGCCAGCAGCTCGCTAGGGGGCAGGTCAGCAGAGACCCAGTACTTC; CDR3 protein: CASSSLGGRSAETQYF
V gene: TRBV6-5; J gene: TRBJ1-6; clone size: few; D gene: NA; CDR3 DNA: TGTGCCAGCATGAGGAGAGGGGCCTATAATTCACCCCTCCACTTT; CDR3 protein: CASMRRGAYNSPLHF
V gene: TRBV6-2/TRBV6-3; J gene: TRBJ2-2; clone size: few; D gene: NA; CDR3 DNA: TGTGCCAGCAGACGACCGGGTCAAAGAGCCACCGGGGAGCTGTTTTTT; CDR3 protein: CASRRPGQRATGELFF
V gene: TRBV7-9; J gene: TRBJ1-5; clone size: many; D gene: TRBD1; CDR3 DNA: TGTGCCAGCAGCTCCGACAGGGTTCGGGACCAGCCCCAGCATTTT; CDR3 protein: CASSSDRVRDQPQHF
V gene: TRBV11-1; J gene: TRBJ1-2; clone size: many; D gene: NA; CDR3 DNA: TGTGCCAGCAGCTTCGAGGGGAACTATGGCTACACCTTC; CDR3 protein: CASSFEGNYGYTF
V gene: TRBV9; J gene: TRBJ2-7; clone size: NA; D gene: TRBD1; CDR3 DNA: TGTGCCAGCAGCGTTACACTGACAGGGGACGAGCAGTACTTC; CDR3 protein: CASSVTLTGDEQYF
V gene: TRBV5-1; J gene: TRBJ2-7; clone size: many; D gene: NA; CDR3 DNA: TGCGCCAGCAGCACCCGACAGGAGGCCTACGAGCAGTACTTC; CDR3 protein: CASSTRQEAYEQYF
V gene: TRBV7-6; J gene: TRBJ2-6; clone size: medium-sized; D gene: TRBD1; CDR3 DNA: TGTGCCAGCAGCTCCTACTACTCTACAGGGGGCACTGGGGCCAACGTCCTGACTTTC; CDR3 protein: CASSSYYSTGGTGANVLTF
V gene: TRBV7-3; J gene: TRBJ1-1; clone size: many; D gene: NA; CDR3 DNA: TGTGCCAGCAGCTTAAATTCGGCCCCTGAAGCTTTCTTT; CDR3 protein: CASSLNSAPEAFF
V gene: TRBV30; J gene: TRBJ2-5; clone size: medium-sized; D gene: NA; CDR3 DNA: TGTGCCTGGAGTGTACGTTTTGGAGAGACCCAGTACTTC; CDR3 protein: CAWSVRFGETQYF
V gene: TRBV5-4; J gene: TRBJ2-2; clone size: many; D gene: NA; CDR3 DNA: TGTGCCAGCGGGGGGGCGACGAACACCGGGGAGCTGTTTTTT; CDR3 protein: CASGGATNTGELFF
V gene: TRBV2; J gene: TRBJ2-1; clone size: few; D gene: NA; CDR3 DNA: TGTGCCAGCGTACCGTCGTGGGGCCCCACCTACAATGAGCAGTTCTTC; CDR3 protein: CASVPSWGPTYNEQFF
V gene: TRBV28; J gene: TRBJ1-1; clone size: NA; D gene: NA; CDR3 DNA: TGTGCCAGCAGATCCACAATGAACACTGAAGCTTTCTTT; CDR3 protein: CASRSTMNTEAFF
V gene: TRBV10-3; J gene: TRBJ1-1; clone size: many; D gene: NA; CDR3 DNA: TGTGCCGTGGGTGAGCACACTGAAGCTTTCTTT; CDR3 protein: CAVGEHTEAFF
V gene: TRBV20-1; J gene: TRBJ1-3; clone size: many; D gene: TRBD1; CDR3 DNA: TGCAGTGCTAGAGATGCGGGACAGGGAAACACCATATATTTT; CDR3 protein: CSARDAGQGNTIYF
V gene: TRBV3-1; J gene: TRBJ2-3; clone size: many; D gene: TRBD2; CDR3 DNA: TGTGCCAGCAGCCAACCTAGCGGGGTACTCACAGATACGCAGTATTTT; CDR3 protein: CASSQPSGVLTDTQYF
V gene: TRBV6-5; J gene: TRBJ1-6; clone size: NA; D gene: NA; CDR3 DNA: TGTGCCAGCAGTCCGGATACTCCGGGGACACCCCTCCACTTT; CDR3 protein: CASSPDTPGTPLHF
V gene: TRBV7-2; J gene: TRBJ2-7; clone size: many; D gene: TRBD2; CDR3 DNA: TGTGCCAGCAGCTTTCAGCGGGGCCAGGAGCAGTACTTC; CDR3 protein: CASSFQRGQEQYF
V gene: TRBV19; J gene: TRBJ2-1; clone size: medium-sized; D gene: NA; CDR3 DNA: TGTGCCAGTAGGGCAGGGCTAACCTACAATGAGCAGTTCTTC; CDR3 protein: CASRAGLTYNEQFF
V gene: TRBV2; J gene: TRBJ2-3; clone size: NA; D gene: NA; CDR3 DNA: TGTGCCAGCAAGGCTAGCGGCACAGATACGCAGTATTTT; CDR3 protein: CASKASGTDTQYF
V gene: TRBV11-2; J gene: TRBJ2-2; clone size: NA; D gene: NA; CDR3 DNA: TGTGCCAGCAGCCAACAGGGAGGATTGCGCACCGGGGAGCTGTTTTTT; CDR3 protein: CASSQQGGLRTGELFF
V gene: TRBV6-5; J gene: TRBJ2-7; clone size: NA; D gene: NA; CDR3 DNA: TGTGCCAGCAGTTACTCTTTGGGGACGGGCTACGAGCAGTACTTC; CDR3 protein: CASSYSLGTGYEQYF
V gene: TRBV5-1; J gene: TRBJ1-5; clone size: many; D gene: NA; CDR3 DNA: TGCGCCAGCAGCTTGAGAGGGGGCAATCAGCCCCAGCATTTT; CDR3 protein: CASSLRGGNQPQHF
V gene: TRBV7-9; J gene: TRBJ1-1; clone size: few; D gene: NA; CDR3 DNA: TGTGCCAGCAGCTTAGCTCTGGGTGGGAACACTGAAGCTTTCTTT; CDR3 protein: CASSLALGGNTEAFF
V gene: TRBV12-3/TRBV12-4; J gene: TRBJ2-1; clone size: NA; D gene: NA; CDR3 DNA: TGTGCCAGCAGTTTAAGGGGACGGAAGTACAATGAGCAGTTCTTC; CDR3 protein: CASSLRGRKYNEQFF
V gene: TRBV10-3; J gene: TRBJ2-7; clone size: many; D gene: TRBD1; CDR3 DNA: TGTGCCATCAGTGAGTCGAGCGTTACAGGGGGCGACGAGCAGTACTTC; CDR3 protein: CAISESSVTGGDEQYF
V gene: TRBV5-4; J gene: TRBJ1-6; clone size: many; D gene: NA; CDR3 DNA: TGTGCCACGGGTTCCTATAATTCACCCCTCCACTTT; CDR3 protein: CATGSYNSPLHF
V gene: TRBV19; J gene: TRBJ1-4; clone size: few; D gene: TRBD1; CDR3 DNA: TGTGCCAGTAGTAGCAGGCAGGGGGCACCTAATGAAAAACTGTTTTTT; CDR3 protein: CASSSRQGAPNEKLFF